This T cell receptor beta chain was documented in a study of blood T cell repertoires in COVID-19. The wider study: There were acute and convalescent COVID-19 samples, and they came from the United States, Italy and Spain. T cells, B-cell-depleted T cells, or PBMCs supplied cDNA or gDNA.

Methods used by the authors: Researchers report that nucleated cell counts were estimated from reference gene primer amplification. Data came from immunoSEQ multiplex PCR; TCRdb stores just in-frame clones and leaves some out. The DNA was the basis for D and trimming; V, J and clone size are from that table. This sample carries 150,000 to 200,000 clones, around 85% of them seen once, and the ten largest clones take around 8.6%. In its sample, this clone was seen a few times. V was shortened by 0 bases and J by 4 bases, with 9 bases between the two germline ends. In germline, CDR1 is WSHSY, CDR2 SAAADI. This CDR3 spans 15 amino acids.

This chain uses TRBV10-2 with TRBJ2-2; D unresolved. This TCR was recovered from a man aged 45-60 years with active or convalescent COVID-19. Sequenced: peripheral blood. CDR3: CASSESETLTGELFF. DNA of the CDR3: TGCGCCAGCAGTGAGTCGGAGACTCTCACCGGGGAGCTGTTTTTT.